One and the same sample provided the 2 T cell receptor beta chains below, sequenced in a study of blood T cell repertoires in COVID-19. Sequencing was performed with immunoSEQ multiplex PCR; in TCRdb, only in-frame clones are kept and a portion is missing. Counted here are around 250,000 clones, roughly 85% occurring once; the ten biggest clones make up around 9.8%. The specimen sequenced was PBMCs or T cells enriched from blood (not recorded which). Receptors were obtained from a woman between 50 and 59 years old with acute COVID-19.

The rearrangement links TRBV4-3 to TRBJ2-7; a weak D match, TRBD1 (5 bases). Trimming shortened V by 1 base and J by 3 bases, and 16 bases separated the two germline ends. This CDR3 is 16 amino acids long. From germline, CDR1 is LGHNA and CDR2 YSLEER. The CDR3 bases are TGCGCCAGCAGCCAAGGGGGCCAGTTAGATATCTACGAGCAGTACTTC. Translating it yields CASSQGGQLDIYEQYF.

The chain employs TRBV18 and TRBJ1-4; D ambiguous. Germline loops: CDR1 KGHSH, CDR2 LQKENI. Trimming cost V 5 bases and J 8 bases, with 9 bases left between them. This CDR3 contains 12 residues. CDR3: CASSDAGEKLFF. The CDR3 DNA reads TGTGCCAGCTCAGACGCAGGAGAAAAACTGTTTTTT.